The 10 T cell receptor beta chains below all came from one sample that was sequenced in a study of siplizumab effects on memory and regulatory T cells. Measured with immunoSEQ multiplex PCR; TCRdb has only the in-frame clones, and not every one. Among 80,000 to 130,000 clones listed, 90% to 95% were seen once. The sequencing sample was made of Tregs sorted from blood. Receptors were obtained from a human donor in good health.

The chain couples TRBV18 to TRBJ2-4; possibly TRBD1 for D (6 bases). The ends were cut back, 3 bases at V and 2 bases at J, with 14 bases in the middle. The CDR3 loop spans 16 amino acids. The germline CDR1 and CDR2 sequences are KGHSH and LQKENI. The CDR3 bases are TGTGCCAGCTCACCCACGGCTAGGGGGACCAAAAACATTCAGTACTTC. Its translation: CASSPTARGTKNIQYF. Complete variable domain (other parts from reference TRBV18 and TRBJ2-4): NAGVMQNPRHLVRRRGQEARLRCSPMKGHSHVYWYRQLPEEGLKFMVYLQKENIIDESGMPKERFSAEFPKEGPSILRIQQVVRGDSAAYFCASSPTARGTKNIQYFGAGTRLSVL.

V gene TRBV6-5 combines with J gene TRBJ2-7, with 7 bases lining up with TRBD2. V lost 8 bases to trimming and J lost 3 bases; unmatched junction nucleotides: 13. Germline V CDR1 and CDR2: MNHEY, SVGAGI. This CDR3 is 15 amino acids long. CDR3 DNA: TGTGCCAGCGCCCGTGTCGGCGGGAGAGGCTACGAGCAGTACTTC. It specifies CASARVGGRGYEQYF.

The V gene is TRBV19, the J gene TRBJ2-7, with 8 bases that match TRBD2. The CDR3 length is 14 residues. Germline assignment: CDR1 LNHDA and CDR2 SQIVND (reference sequence). With 3 bases clipped from V and 5 bases from J, the junction kept 6 bases outside the gene matches. The CDR3 DNA reads TGTGCCAGTAGTATTGGCGGGAGGTCCGACGAGCAGTACTTC. It yields the protein CASSIGGRSDEQYF.

This rearrangement joins TRBV5-1 to TRBJ2-3; D may be TRBD1 or TRBD2 (5 bases each). CDR1 is SGHRS, CDR2 YFSETQ, per germline. V was pared by 0 bases and J by 0 bases, with 8 bases between. This CDR3 has 15 residues. CDR3 DNA: TGCGCCAGCAGCTTGGGGGACCCTAGCACAGATACGCAGTATTTT. Residues: CASSLGDPSTDTQYF.

The CDR3 nucleotides read TGCGCCAGCAGCTTGGAAGGGATCACCTACGAGCAGTACTTC. Translated, it gives CASSLEGITYEQYF. The gene calls are TRBV5-1 and TRBJ2-7; D not certain. The ends were cut back, 0 bases at V and 2 bases at J, with 9 bases in the middle. CDR1 SGHRS and CDR2 YFSETQ come from the germline V gene. This CDR3 is built from 14 residues.

The V and J genes are TRBV5-1 and TRBJ1-4; D gene unclear. Trimming pared 6 bases from V and 5 bases from J, leaving 11 bases between. Per germline, CDR1 SGHRS and CDR2 YFSETQ. This CDR3 is 13 amino acids long. CDR3 bases: TGCGCCAGCATGATGGCCCCCAATGAAAAACTGTTTTTT. It yields the protein CASMMAPNEKLFF.

This clone has just one count. The chain recombines TRBV11-1 with TRBJ2-5; possible D gene TRBD1, 6 bases. The CDR3 loop spans 16 amino acids. Per germline, CDR1 SGHAT and CDR2 FQDESV (reference sequence). Trimming stripped 5 bases from V and 0 bases from J, with 16 bases between. CDR3 amino acids: CASSRGGARYQETQYF. CDR3 nucleotide sequence: TGTGCCAGCAGCCGAGGGGGAGCGAGGTACCAAGAGACCCAGTACTTC. Full variable domain (missing parts from reference TRBV11-1 and TRBJ2-5): EAEVAQSPRYKITEKSQAVAFWCDPISGHATLYWYRQILGQGPELLVQFQDESVVDDSQLPKDRFSAERLKGVDSTLKIQPAELGDSAMYLCASSRGGARYQETQYFGPGTRLLVL.

The rearrangement joins TRBV29-1 to TRBJ2-3, with a weak D call TRBD2 (6 bases). Germline V gene lookup returns CDR1 SQVTM and CDR2 ANQGSEA. The V end was cut by 5 bases, the J end by 2 bases, with 8 bases between. The CDR3 has 12 amino acids. The CDR3 region is CSVRGATDTQYF. CDR3 nucleotides: TGCAGCGTTCGCGGGGCCACAGATACGCAGTATTTT.

This sequence joins TRBV28 and TRBJ2-1; D is perhaps TRBD1 or TRBD2 (5 bases each). The CDR3 contains 16 residues. V lost 6 bases to trimming and J lost 5 bases, with 20 bases between them. Germline CDR1 MDHEN, CDR2 SYDVKM. CDR3: CASRGPWTAQHNEQFF. The CDR3 bases are TGTGCCAGCAGGGGACCCTGGACGGCCCAACACAATGAGCAGTTCTTC.

This clone was recorded once. The CDR3 DNA follows: TGTGCCAGCAGCTCCCATCGGACAGGGCCCGTAGGTGGCTACACCTTC. It codes for CASSSHRTGPVGGYTF. The chain uses TRBV5-8 and TRBJ1-2; 8 positions agree with TRBD1. This CDR3 comprises 16 residues. CDR1 and CDR2 (germline): SGHTS, YDEGEE. V shed 3 bases and J 7 bases; nucleotides not matched to a gene: 14.